This TCR beta chain was identified during a study of cytotoxic CD8 clonotypes in ibrutinib-treated CLL. On the study more broadly: By median around 70 months, around twelve had progressed and about 15 stayed remitted; responses had been 2 complete and roughly 24 partial.

Depth targeted 1 in 200,000 to 1 in 1 million T cells, averaging around 10x coverage per clonotype. Clones were sequenced by immunoSEQ multiplex PCR, and TCRdb holds only the in-frame ones, with some missing. The sample carries about 45,000 clones, about 69% recorded once. Germline V gene sequence: CDR1 SGHRS, CDR2 YFSETQ. The CDR3 totals 15 residues. J was trimmed by 2 bases and V by 2 bases; bases with no gene match: 4. In regard to this clone: What it binds is not known.

Study outcomes and limitations: The study found baseline clonality above age-matched healthy donors, tracking circulating CD8+ T-cell counts.

This TCR came from a human donor with chronic lymphocytic leukemia. The starting material was PBMCs, obtained after 24 months of ibrutinib treatment. This sequence joins TRBV5-1 and TRBJ1-5, with TRBD1 matching 7 bases. The CDR3 DNA follows: TGCGCCAGCAGCTTCACAGGGGAGCGCAATCAGCCCCAGCATTTT. Protein sequence: CASSFTGERNQPQHF.